This record covers a single T cell receptor beta chain. Its antigen is not known. A read error is possible here, since a much larger clone lies one base away. The entry originates in a study of molecular identifiers for immune sequencing clone quantification. Study conclusions and caveats: Researchers reportedly could pick up spiked Jurkat TCR RNA from one cell mixed into 1 million or so naive cells.

Per the germline V gene, CDR1 is SEHNR and CDR2 is FQNEAQ (reference sequence). V dropped 5 bases and J dropped 3 bases, with 13 bases sitting between them. This CDR3 comprises 15 residues. Bulk TCR libraries used previously described methods and listed TCR primers. One entry per CDR3 protein results from TCRdb running MiXCR on the PCR reads. This repertoire shows around 470,000 distinct CDR3 sequences, about 26% found once; its top ten account for 0.76%. The chain has TRBV7-9 and TRBJ2-2; D remains ambiguous. Input material: naive CD8+ T cells from blood, with Jurkat cell RNA spiked in. The subset here: FACS-sorted CD8+CD4-CCR7+CD45RA+ naive T cells. The clonotype comes from a human donor in good health. Some libraries in this study had Jurkat cell RNA spiked in. The CDR3 DNA follows: TGTGCCAGCAGCCCCCGAGACGCGGACACCGGGGAGCTGTTTTTT. It is translated as CASSPRDADTGELFF.